This T cell receptor (beta chain) was recovered during a study of cytomegalovirus exposure and HLA in healthy donors. Trimming removed 1 base from V and 0 bases from J, with 11 bases in between. The length of the CDR3 is 16 residues. Germline lookup yields CDR1 SGHDT and CDR2 YYEEEE. PCR was performed using 60 Vbeta and 13 Jbeta primers. Repertoires were generated with immunoSEQ multiplex PCR, while TCRdb's copy carries only in-frame clones and drops some. The data show under 200,000 clones, approximately 80% seen once. Study-wide results and limits: It was reported that TCR beta sequences correctly inferred the HLA-A and HLA-B alleles for most subjects. Follow-up analysis found HLA locus-dependent TCR association rates, highest for DRB1 and lowest for HLA-C.

This cohort consisted of healthy bone marrow donors. Regarding this clone: Its target is not known.

The sample comprised PBMCs. The source of this sequence is a woman aged 50 to 60 in good health and CMV-seronegative. The gene calls are TRBV5-6 and TRBJ1-5; D perhaps matches TRBD1 (6 bases). Here the CDR3 reads CASSLMGAHSNQPQHF. The DNA for the CDR3 is TGTGCCAGCAGCTTGATGGGGGCCCATAGCAATCAGCCCCAGCATTTT.